What follows are 22 T cell receptor beta chains derived from one specimen sequenced in a study of T cell changes during pregnancy in multiple sclerosis. Data came from immunoSEQ multiplex PCR; TCRdb stores just in-frame clones and leaves some out. The sample holds some 58,000 clones; about 96% are singletons and the top ten take about 2.3%. The input for sequencing was CD8+ T cells from peripheral blood mononuclear cells, taken after pregnancy. Source of these receptors: a female donor with multiple sclerosis, enrolled in a pregnancy study.

This sequence joins TRBV28 and TRBJ2-3, with a possible D match to TRBD1 (6 bases). CDR3 length equals 13 residues. Germline V gene sequence: CDR1 MDHEN, CDR2 SYDVKM. Trimming took off 4 bases at V and 8 bases at J, with 13 bases between the two ends. CDR3 in DNA: TGTGCCAGCAGTTCGTCAGGGGCCTCTACGCAGTATTTT. The encoded protein is CASSSSGASTQYF.

With regard to this clone: Other nucleotide sequences from this sample produce the same CDR3. The V gene is TRBV27, the J gene TRBJ2-1; a possible D gene is TRBD2 (6 bases). Germline-derived CDR1 and CDR2 are MNHEY and SMNVEV (reference sequence). This CDR3 region has 14 residues. V shed 2 bases and J shed 2 bases, with 7 bases lying between them. The CDR3 loop is CASSLAGPYNEQFF. Here the CDR3 DNA reads TGTGCCAGCAGTTTAGCGGGGCCCTACAATGAGCAGTTCTTC.

The rearrangement uses TRBV28 and TRBJ2-7, with 9 bases matching TRBD2. This CDR3 is 16 amino acids long. Germline CDR1 reads MDHEN; CDR2 reads SYDVKM. Trimming removed 5 bases from V and 3 bases from J; junction bases left unmatched: 11. The CDR3 DNA follows: TGTGCCAGCAGTCCCGCCCCGCGGGAGGGCCGCTACGAGCAGTACTTC. It encodes CASSPAPREGRYEQYF.

The chain is built from TRBV7-9 and TRBJ2-1; maybe TRBD1 (5 bases). The CDR3 length is 17 residues. The V end lost 1 base, the J end lost 2 bases, and 15 bases lay between the germline ends. The germline V gene has CDR1 SEHNR and CDR2 FQNEAQ (reference sequence). As DNA, the CDR3 is TGTGCCAGCAGCTTAGTAAGACAGAAATCTCCCTACAATGAGCAGTTCTTC. Translated, it gives CASSLVRQKSPYNEQFF.

The chain couples TRBV28 to TRBJ2-2, with D possibly TRBD1 on 6 matching bases. CDR3 size: 14 residues. CDR1 is MDHEN, CDR2 SYDVKM, per germline. V was pared by 4 bases and J by 2 bases, with 8 bases between. The DNA for the CDR3 is TGTGCCAGCAGTTGGGACACCAACACCGGGGAGCTGTTTTTT. Protein sequence: CASSWDTNTGELFF.

The chain employs TRBV5-4 and TRBJ2-7; the D gene is possibly TRBD1 (5 bases). Germline V CDR1 and CDR2: SGHNT, YYREEE (reference sequence). The V end was cut by 3 bases, the J end by 3 bases, with 13 bases between. The CDR3 length is 14 residues. CDR3 sequence: CASSYQGSNYEQYF. The CDR3 region has the DNA TGTGCCAGCAGCTATCAGGGTTCCAACTACGAGCAGTACTTC.

The chain recombines TRBV7-9 with TRBJ2-7; D is possibly TRBD1 (6 bases). Germline CDR1 reads SEHNR; CDR2 reads FQNEAQ (reference sequence). This CDR3 is built from 14 residues. V was cut by 5 bases and J by 3 bases, with 14 bases left in between. CDR3 sequence: CASSVRGDRYEQYF. CDR3 DNA sequence: TGTGCCAGCAGCGTCAGGGGCGACCGCTACGAGCAGTACTTC.

The rearrangement links TRBV5-1 to TRBJ2-7; weak D call: TRBD2 (6 bases). This CDR3 has 13 residues. The germline V and J ends were trimmed by 0 bases and 3 bases, with 7 bases remaining between them. Germline CDR1 SGHRS, CDR2 YFSETQ. The chain's CDR3 is CASSLATSYEQYF. In DNA form, the CDR3 reads TGCGCCAGCAGCTTGGCGACTAGCTACGAGCAGTACTTC.

V usage is TRBV29-1 and J usage is TRBJ2-1, with 11 bases fitting TRBD2. CDR1 and CDR2 from the germline V gene are SQVTM and ANQGSEA. The junction had 11 bases not matched to a gene; V was cut back by 3 bases and J by 4 bases. The CDR3 totals 17 residues. The CDR3 region is CSVDDRGGTSGYNEQFF. In DNA, the CDR3 is TGCAGCGTTGATGATAGGGGTGGGACTAGCGGTTACAATGAGCAGTTCTTC.

The CDR3 DNA follows: TGTGCCAGCAGCTCCCAGATCTACGAGCAGTACTTC. It yields the protein CASSSQIYEQYF. This sequence joins TRBV13 and TRBJ2-7; D gene unclear. CDR1 PRHDT and CDR2 FYEKMQ come from the germline V gene (reference sequence). This CDR3 has 12 amino acids. Trimming cost V 4 bases and J 3 bases, with 7 bases left between them.

This chain joins TRBV6-1 and TRBJ2-1; 12 nucleotides agree with TRBD2. The trim removed 3 bases at V and 7 bases at J, leaving 4 bases unmatched. The CDR3 extends over 15 amino acids. Germline V gene lookup returns CDR1 MNHNS and CDR2 SASEGT. The CDR3 DNA reads TGTGCCAGCAGTGATCTAGCGGGAGGGCCAAATGAGCAGTTCTTC. Protein sequence: CASSDLAGGPNEQFF.

This chain connects TRBV11-3 to TRBJ2-2; D remains ambiguous. Germline V gene lookup returns CDR1 SGHNT and CDR2 YENEEA. This CDR3 has 13 residues. Trimming shortened V by 2 bases and J by 1 base, and 2 bases separated the two germline ends. The chain's CDR3 is CASSLRNTGELFF. The CDR3 region has the DNA TGTGCCAGCAGCTTACGGAACACCGGGGAGCTGTTTTTT.

The chain has TRBV7-2 and TRBJ2-1; TRBD2 matches 8 bases. J gave up 4 bases and V 1 base, and 12 bases lay outside the gene matches. The germline CDR1 and CDR2 sequences are SGHTA and FQGNSA. The CDR3 sequence is 18 residues long. The CDR3 region has the DNA TGTGCCAGCAGCTTAGAGAGTGGAGCGGGAGCGTGGTACAATGAGCAGTTCTTC. Its translation is CASSLESGAGAWYNEQFF.

In regard to this clone: A junction end diverges from the germline sequence, so it may reflect a read error. The rearrangement links TRBV27 to TRBJ1-1; D remains unclear. CDR3 size: 15 residues. Germline values: CDR1 MNHEY, CDR2 SMNVEV (reference sequence). CDR3 region: CASTPSSWPNAEAFF. In DNA, the CDR3 is TGTGCCAGCACGCCTTCTTCATGGCCGAACGCTGAAGCTTTCTTT.

J is TRBJ2-5 and V is TRBV19, with 9 nucleotides matching TRBD2. This CDR3 contains 14 residues. V dropped 3 bases and J dropped 5; count of bases not matched to a gene: 4. The germline gives CDR1 LNHDA, CDR2 SQIVND (reference sequence). Written as DNA, the CDR3 is TGTGCCAGTAGTATCTTTAGCGGGGGCGAGACCCAGTACTTC. Amino acids: CASSIFSGGETQYF.

The chain has TRBV14 and TRBJ1-4, with TRBD1 as a possible D gene (6 bases). Trimming took 1 base from V and 8 from J, leaving 11 bases between them. Germline V gene lookup returns CDR1 SGHDN and CDR2 FVKESK. The CDR3 has 14 residues. The CDR3 sequence is CASSQAGVREKLFF. The CDR3 DNA follows: TGTGCCAGCAGCCAAGCAGGGGTGAGAGAAAAACTGTTTTTT.

The V call is TRBV28, the J call TRBJ2-7, with D tentatively TRBD1 (6 bases). The V gene's germline CDR1 is MDHEN and CDR2 SYDVKM. The CDR3 consists of 13 residues. The germline V and J ends were trimmed by 3 bases and 5 bases, with 11 bases remaining between them. The CDR3: CASSLLQGHEQYF. DNA for the CDR3: TGTGCCAGCAGTTTGTTACAGGGCCACGAGCAGTACTTC.

The chain couples TRBV6-5 to TRBJ2-2; 10 bases match TRBD1. This CDR3 comprises 15 residues. V shed 5 bases, J shed 6 bases, and the junction held 6 bases outside the gene matches. CDR1 is MNHEY and CDR2 is SVGAGI in the germline V gene. The DNA of the CDR3 is TGTGCCAGCAGTCCCGGGACAGGGGTCGCCGGGGAGCTGTTTTTT. The encoded protein is CASSPGTGVAGELFF.

Comment on this clone: At one of its ends the junction is not consistent with the germline gene, which may arise from a read error. At the DNA level, this CDR3 is encoded by other sequences in the same sample as well. The chain has TRBV27 and TRBJ2-1, with 9 bases that match TRBD1. Germline CDR1 is MNHEY and CDR2 is SMNVEV (reference sequence). This CDR3 has 18 residues. The CDR3: CASILSYPTGGYWDEQFF. The CDR3 bases are TGTGCCAGCATCCTCTCTTACCCGACAGGGGGGTATTGGGATGAGCAATTCTTC.

The chain combines TRBV5-4 with TRBJ2-7, with a tentative D call TRBD2 (6 bases). The germline V and J ends were trimmed by 4 bases and 5 bases, with 19 bases remaining between them. The CDR3 extends over 15 amino acids. Germline V lookup: CDR1 SGHNT, CDR2 YYREEE (reference sequence). CDR3 DNA sequence: TGTGCCAGCAGCGGGGCGGACGGGACTGGGGACGAGCAGTACTTC. It specifies CASSGADGTGDEQYF.

The rearrangement uses TRBV5-6 and TRBJ1-5, with a tentative D call TRBD1 (5 bases). The CDR3 runs to 13 residues. Trimming left V 1 base short and J 7 bases short, with 9 bases between. The V gene's germline CDR1 is SGHDT and CDR2 YYEEEE. CDR3: CASSLQGRQPQHF. CDR3 in DNA: TGTGCCAGCAGCTTGCAGGGAAGGCAGCCCCAGCATTTT.

In this sample, this clone turned up once. The chain recombines TRBV15 with TRBJ2-1; 14 bases agree with TRBD2. The CDR3 is 15 amino acids. Germline CDR1 LNHNV, CDR2 YYDKDF (reference sequence). V gave up 8 bases and J gave up 1 base; unmatched junction bases: 1. This CDR3 is CATGTSGSSYNEQFF. DNA of the CDR3: TGTGCCACCGGGACTAGCGGGAGTTCCTACAATGAGCAGTTCTTC.